This T cell receptor beta chain was found in a study of cytomegalovirus exposure and HLA in healthy donors. Whole-study context: There were just under 400 genotyped donors. Of these, roughly 80% fell in the genetic ancestry cluster associated with self-reported Caucasian donors.

Vbeta (60) and Jbeta (13) primers were used in the PCR. The repertoire was sequenced with immunoSEQ multiplex PCR; TCRdb's copy has only in-frame clones and lacks some. The sample records over 100,000 clones, around 87% being singletons. As regards this clone: Its antigen remains unidentified.

General study points: In terms of immune exposure information, only CMV serostatus was available. The study labeled 180 or so TCR beta chains cytomegalovirus-associated.

Sequenced sample: PBMCs. The TCR sequence derives from a woman aged 30 to 39 in good health and CMV-seronegative.

CDR3 DNA: TGTGCCAGTAGTATAGTACGGGGGAGAGGTCAGCCCCAGCATTTT. Translation: CASSIVRGRGQPQHF. The chain joins TRBV19 to TRBJ1-5, with a tentative D call TRBD1 (5 bases). CDR1 LNHDA and CDR2 SQIVND come from the germline V gene (reference sequence). This CDR3 spans 15 amino acids. Trimming cost V 1 base and J 6 bases, with 13 bases left between them.